This TCR beta chain was identified in a study of identical twins. Overall study results and limits: Fewer insertions marked abundant cord blood beta clonotypes; young adult naive trended weakly, memory not at all. Its conclusions, products of cross-sectional statistical analysis, did not come from following the same donors.

This clonotype has just a few counts. Antigen specificity is unknown. TCRdb reprocessed the 5' RACE reads with MiXCR, giving one entry per CDR3 protein. The sample records approximately 410,000 distinct CDR3 sequences, roughly 20% being singletons. CDR1 is SGHVS and CDR2 is FNYEAQ in the germline V gene. The CDR3 spans 14 residues. Trimming took 2 bases from V and 4 from J; bases not matched to a gene: 0. The specimen sequenced was naive T cells sorted from blood. The sequence was collected from a man aged 45-60 years in good health. The V and J genes are TRBV7-6 and TRBJ2-2, with 8 positions matching TRBD2. As DNA, the CDR3 is TGTGCCAGCAGCTTACTAGCGGGCACCGGGGAGCTGTTTTTT. It is translated as CASSLLAGTGELFF.